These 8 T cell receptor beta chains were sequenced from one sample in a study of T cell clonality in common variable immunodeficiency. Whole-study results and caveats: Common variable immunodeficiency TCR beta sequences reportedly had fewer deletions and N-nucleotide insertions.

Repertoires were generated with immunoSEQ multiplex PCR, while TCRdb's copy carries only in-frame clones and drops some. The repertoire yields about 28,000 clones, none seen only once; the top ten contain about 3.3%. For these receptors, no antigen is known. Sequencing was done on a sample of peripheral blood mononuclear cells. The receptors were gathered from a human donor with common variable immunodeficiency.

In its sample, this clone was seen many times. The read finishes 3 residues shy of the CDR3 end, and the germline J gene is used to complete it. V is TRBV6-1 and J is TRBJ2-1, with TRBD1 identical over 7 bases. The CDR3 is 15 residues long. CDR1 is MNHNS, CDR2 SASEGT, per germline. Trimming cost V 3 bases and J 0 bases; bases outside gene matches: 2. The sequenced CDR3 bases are TGTGCCAGCAGTGAGGACAGGAGCTCCTACAATGAG. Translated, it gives CASSEDRSSYNE. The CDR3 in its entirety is CASSEDRSSYNEQFF.

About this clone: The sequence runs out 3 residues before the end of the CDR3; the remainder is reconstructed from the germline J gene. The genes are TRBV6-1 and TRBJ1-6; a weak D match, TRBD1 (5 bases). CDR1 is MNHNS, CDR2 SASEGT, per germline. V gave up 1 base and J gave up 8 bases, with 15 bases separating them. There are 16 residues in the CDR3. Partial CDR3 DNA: TGTGCCAGCAGTGAAGTCCCTCCAGGGATGGATTCACCC. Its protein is CASSEVPPGMDSP. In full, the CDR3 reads CASSEVPPGMDSPLHF.

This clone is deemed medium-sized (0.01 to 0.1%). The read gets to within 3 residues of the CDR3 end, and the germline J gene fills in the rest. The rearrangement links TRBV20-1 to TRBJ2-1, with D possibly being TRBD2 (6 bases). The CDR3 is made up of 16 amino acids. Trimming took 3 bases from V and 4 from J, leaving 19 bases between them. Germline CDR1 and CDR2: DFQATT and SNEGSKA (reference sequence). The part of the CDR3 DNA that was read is TGCAGTGCTAGGGCTTGGGGGGAATCCCTTTACAATGAG. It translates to CSARAWGESLYNE. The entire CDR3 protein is CSARAWGESLYNEQFF.

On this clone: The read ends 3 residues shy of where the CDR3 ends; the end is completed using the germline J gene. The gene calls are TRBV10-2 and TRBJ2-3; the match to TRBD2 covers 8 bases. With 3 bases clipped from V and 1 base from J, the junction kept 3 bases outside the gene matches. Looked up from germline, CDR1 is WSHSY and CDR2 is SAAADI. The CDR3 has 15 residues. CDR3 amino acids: CASSDLAGGTDTQYF. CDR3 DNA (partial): TGCGCCAGCAGTGACCTAGCGGGTGGCACAGATACG.

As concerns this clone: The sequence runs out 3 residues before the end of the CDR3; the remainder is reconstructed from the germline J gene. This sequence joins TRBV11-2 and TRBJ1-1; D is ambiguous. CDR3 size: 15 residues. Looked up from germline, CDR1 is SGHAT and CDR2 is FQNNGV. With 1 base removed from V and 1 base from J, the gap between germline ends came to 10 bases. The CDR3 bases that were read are TGTGCCAGCAGCTTAGTAGGGTCGCGGAACACTGAA. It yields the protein CASSLVGSRNTE. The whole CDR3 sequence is CASSLVGSRNTEAFF.

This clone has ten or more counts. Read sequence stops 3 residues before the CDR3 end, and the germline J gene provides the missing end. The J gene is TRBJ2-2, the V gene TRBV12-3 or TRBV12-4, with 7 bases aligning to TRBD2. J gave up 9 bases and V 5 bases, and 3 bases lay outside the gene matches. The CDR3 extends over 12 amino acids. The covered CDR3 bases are TGTGCCAGCAGTGGGGGGGTCCGGGAG. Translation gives CASSGGVRE. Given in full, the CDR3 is CASSGGVRELFF.

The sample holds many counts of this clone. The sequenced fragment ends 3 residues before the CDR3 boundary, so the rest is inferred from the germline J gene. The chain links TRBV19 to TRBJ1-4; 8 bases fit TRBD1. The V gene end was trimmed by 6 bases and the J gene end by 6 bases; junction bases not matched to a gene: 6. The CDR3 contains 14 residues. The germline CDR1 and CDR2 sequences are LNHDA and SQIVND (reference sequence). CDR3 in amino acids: CASRDRGGDEKLFF. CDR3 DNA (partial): TGTGCCAGTAGAGACAGGGGTGGAGATGAAAAA. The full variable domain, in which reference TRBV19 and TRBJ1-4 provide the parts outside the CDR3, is DGGITQSPKYLFRKEGQNVTLSCEQNLNHDAMYWYRQDPGQGLRLIYYSQIVNDFQKGDIAEGYSVSREKKESFPLTVTSAQKNPTAFYLCASRDRGGDEKLFFGSGTQLSVL.

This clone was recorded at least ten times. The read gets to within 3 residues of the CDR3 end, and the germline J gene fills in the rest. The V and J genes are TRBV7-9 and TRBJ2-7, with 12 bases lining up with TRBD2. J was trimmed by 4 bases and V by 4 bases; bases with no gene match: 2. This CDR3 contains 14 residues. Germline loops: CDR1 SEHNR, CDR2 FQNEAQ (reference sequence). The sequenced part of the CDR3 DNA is TGTGCCAGCAGCTGGACTAGCGGGACTTACGAG. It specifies CASSWTSGTYE. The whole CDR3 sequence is CASSWTSGTYEQYF.